Each of the 6 T cell receptor beta chains below was sequenced from the same sample in a study of OX40 agonist ivuxolimab in advanced cancers. This table comes from immunoSEQ multiplex PCR, and its TCRdb copy is limited to in-frame clones, with some not included. The sample includes tens of thousands of clones, roughly nine tenths of them seen just once. The source was CD4+ or CD8+ T cells sorted from blood, collected in a trial of the OX40 agonist ivuxolimab. These receptor sequences come from an adult with an advanced solid tumor such as melanoma, head and neck, liver or kidney cancer.

The rearrangement uses TRBV23-1 and TRBJ2-3, with no clear D. TRBV23-1 falls under the ORF class, with uncertain function. The CDR3 has 16 amino acids. The V gene lost 0 bases and the J gene lost 2 bases, with 12 bases spanning the gap. The CDR3 bases are TGCGCCAGCAGTCAATCAGGAAGGGTCATCACAGATACGCAGTATTTT. Translated, it gives CASSQSGRVITDTQYF.

The chain employs TRBV30 and TRBJ2-3; no firm D call. V was trimmed by 0 bases and J by 2 bases, leaving 6 bases between them. The germline V gene has CDR1 GTSNPN and CDR2 SVGIG (reference sequence). This CDR3 comprises 13 residues. The CDR3 sequence is CAWSVTFTDTQYF. The DNA of the CDR3 is TGTGCCTGGAGTGTAACTTTCACAGATACGCAGTATTTT.

The chain combines TRBV10-3 with TRBJ1-1, with a tentative D call TRBD1 (6 bases). Trimming took 2 bases from V and 4 from J, leaving 11 bases between them. Germline V gene data show CDR1 as ENHRY and CDR2 as SYGVKD. CDR3 length: 14 amino acids. As DNA, the CDR3 is TGTGCCATCAGTGAGGGGACACAGGGCACTGAAGCTTTCTTT. It encodes CAISEGTQGTEAFF.

The genes are TRBV7-9 and TRBJ1-4; unclear D gene. Trimming left V 4 bases short and J 5 bases short, with 11 bases between. CDR1 is SEHNR, CDR2 FQNEAQ, per germline (reference sequence). The CDR3 has 14 amino acids. In DNA, the CDR3 is TGTGCCAGCAGCTCCTGGACTGGAAATGAAAAACTGTTTTTT. Its translation is CASSSWTGNEKLFF.

The chain links TRBV18 to TRBJ1-5; D gene uncertain. Germline V gene sequence: CDR1 KGHSH, CDR2 LQKENI. This CDR3 region has 14 residues. With 8 bases removed from V and 0 bases from J, the gap between germline ends came to 11 bases. For the CDR3, the DNA is TGTGCCAGCCCGGCCCTGAATAGCAATCAGCCCCAGCATTTT. Translation: CASPALNSNQPQHF.

The V and J genes are TRBV7-9 and TRBJ2-3; D unclear. The V end lost 1 base, the J end lost 2 bases, and 10 bases lay between the germline ends. Germline CDR1 is SEHNR and CDR2 is FQNEAQ (reference sequence). The CDR3 contains 15 residues. CDR3 protein: CASSLGIRVTDTQYF. CDR3 sequence (DNA): TGTGCCAGCAGCTTAGGCATCCGAGTCACAGATACGCAGTATTTT.